This is a list of T cell receptor beta chains from one sample in a study of cytomegalovirus exposure and HLA in healthy donors. The table came from immunoSEQ multiplex PCR; TCRdb's copy has only in-frame clones and leaves some out. The sample contains roughly 150,000 clones, 73% of which appear only once. Sequenced input: PBMCs. The receptors come from a woman aged 18-30 years in good health and CMV-seropositive. The CDR3 runs from the conserved cysteine through the conserved F or W. The D gene is left open where the match is weak. Clone size is stated in some rows and not others, as once, few, many or a class when expanded.

clone_size	v_call	j_call	d_call	cdr3_aa	cdr3_nt
NA	TRBV6-4	TRBJ2-1	TRBD2	CASNLDRLAGTSYNEQFF	TGTGCCAGCAATCTAGATCGACTAGCGGGGACTTCCTACAATGAGCAGTTCTTC
NA	TRBV7-4	TRBJ1-4	NA	CASATSRRTDSNEKLFF	TGTGCCAGCGCTACCTCGAGGCGGACAGACAGTAATGAAAAACTGTTTTTT
NA	TRBV11-1	TRBJ2-6	TRBD2	CASSLGRLAGGSGANVLTF	TGTGCCAGCAGCTTAGGTCGTCTAGCGGGGGGTTCTGGGGCCAACGTCCTGACTTTC
NA	TRBV6-6	TRBJ2-7	NA	CASSFPRSGSYEQYF	TGTGCCAGCAGTTTTCCACGGTCAGGTTCCTACGAGCAGTACTTC
NA	TRBV6-1	TRBJ1-1	NA	CASSGVFSGGMTEAFF	TGTGCCAGCAGTGGGGTGTTCTCGGGGGGGATGACTGAAGCTTTCTTT
NA	TRBV9	TRBJ2-2	TRBD2	CASSVVEGGTGELFF	TGTGCCAGCAGCGTAGTGGAGGGAGGGACCGGGGAGCTGTTTTTT
NA	TRBV19	TRBJ2-6	TRBD1	CATEPGQGLPHSGANVLTF	TGTGCCACCGAACCGGGACAGGGGCTACCTCACTCTGGGGCCAACGTCCTGACTTTC
NA	TRBV6-5	TRBJ1-6	TRBD1	CASSRTGGSPLHF	TGTGCCAGCAGTCGGACAGGGGGTTCACCCCTCCACTTT
NA	TRBV5-1	TRBJ2-5	TRBD2	CASSLGTSSQETQYF	TGCGCCAGCAGCTTGGGGACTAGCTCTCAAGAGACCCAGTACTTC
NA	TRBV2	TRBJ2-3	NA	CAGSLSLGADTQYF	TGTGCCGGCAGCCTTTCTCTGGGGGCAGATACGCAGTACTTT
NA	TRBV7-9	TRBJ2-1	NA	CSSPPSFLTGEYNEQFF	TGTTCCAGCCCGCCCTCTTTCTTGACAGGAGAGTACAATGAGCAGTTCTTC
NA	TRBV19	TRBJ2-7	TRBD1	CASSRGTGSYEQYF	TGTGCCAGTAGTCGCGGGACAGGATCCTACGAGCAGTACTTC
NA	TRBV10-3	TRBJ2-5	TRBD2	CAISDPVLAGGTKETQYF	TGTGCCATCAGTGACCCGGTACTAGCGGGGGGTACAAAGGAGACCCAGTACTTC
NA	TRBV30	TRBJ1-2	NA	CAWMFRGGYGYTF	TGTGCCTGGATGTTTCGGGGGGGCTATGGCTACACCTTC
NA	TRBV4-3	TRBJ2-7	TRBD2	CASSQGEGLPYEQYF	TGCGCCAGCAGCCAAGGGGAGGGACTACCCTACGAGCAGTACTTC
NA	TRBV4-1	TRBJ2-3	NA	CASSPEGVRTMSTDTQYF	TGCGCCAGCAGCCCCGAGGGGGTCAGGACAATGAGCACAGATACGCAGTATTTT
NA	TRBV2	TRBJ2-7	NA	CASSYPYEQYF	TGTGCCAGCAGTTATCCCTACGAGCAGTACTTC
NA	TRBV5-1	TRBJ2-7	TRBD2	CASRPRTSGYEQYF	TGCGCCAGCAGGCCTCGGACTAGCGGCTACGAGCAGTACTTC
NA	TRBV2	TRBJ2-7	NA	CASGGYQASRGFAPYEQYF	TGTGCCAGCGGGGGGTACCAAGCCTCTCGGGGGTTCGCTCCCTACGAGCAGTACTTC
NA	TRBV4-3	TRBJ1-1	NA	CASSPGGRSNTEAFF	TGCGCCAGCAGCCCTGGCGGCCGGTCGAACACTGAAGCTTTCTTT
few	TRBV9	TRBJ2-5	TRBD1	CASSASDRGLWETQYF	TGTGCCAGCAGCGCCTCGGACAGGGGGCTCTGGGAGACCCAGTACTTC
NA	TRBV5-6	TRBJ2-1	NA	CASTQGFYNEQFF	TGTGCCAGCACCCAGGGTTTTTACAATGAGCAGTTCTTC
NA	TRBV9	TRBJ2-3	TRBD2	CASSVGRGVGTDTQYF	TGTGCCAGCAGCGTAGGGCGGGGGGTCGGCACAGATACGCAGTATTTT
NA	TRBV2	TRBJ2-1	NA	CASLGQSYNEQFF	TGTGCCAGCCTCGGACAGTCTTACAATGAGCAGTTCTTC
NA	TRBV7-2	TRBJ2-1	TRBD1	CASRYDRGRNNEQFF	TGTGCCAGCAGATACGACAGGGGACGTAACAATGAGCAGTTCTTC
NA	TRBV4-2	TRBJ2-2	NA	CASSPPLSPGELFF	TGTGCCAGCAGCCCCCCCCTAAGTCCCGGGGAGCTGTTTTTT
NA	TRBV2	TRBJ2-3	TRBD2	CASSGPRVAGGTDTQYF	TGTGCCAGCAGTGGCCCCCGGGTAGCGGGGGGAACAGATACGCAGTATTTT
few	TRBV25-1	TRBJ2-3	NA	CASSELMDTQYF	TGTGCCAGCAGTGAATTAATGGATACGCAGTATTTT
few	TRBV4-1	TRBJ1-5	NA	CASRDRQASNQPQHF	TGCGCCAGCAGAGACCGACAGGCGAGCAATCAGCCCCAGCATTTT
few	TRBV23-1	TRBJ2-1	NA	CASSPMGGGLYNEQFF	TGCGCCAGCAGTCCGATGGGCGGGGGCCTCTACAATGAGCAGTTCTTC
few	TRBV5-5	TRBJ2-7	TRBD1	CASSLPGRGSYEQYF	TGTGCCAGCAGCTTGCCTGGCAGGGGGTCTTACGAGCAGTACTTC
few	TRBV2	TRBJ2-5	NA	CASSSPGSQYF	TGTGCCAGCAGTAGCCCAGGGTCCCAGTACTTC
NA	TRBV6-5	TRBJ2-7	TRBD2	CASAQGSGGAYEQYF	TGTGCCAGCGCTCAAGGAAGCGGGGGGGCTTACGAGCAGTACTTC
few	TRBV2	TRBJ2-1	NA	CASSEVGQSPNNEQFF	TGTGCCAGCAGTGAAGTGGGGCAGTCACCCAACAATGAGCAGTTCTTC
NA	TRBV6-5	TRBJ1-2	TRBD1	CASSYSMGQGAEGYTF	TGTGCCAGCAGTTACTCGATGGGACAGGGGGCAGAGGGCTACACCTTC
NA	TRBV10-1	TRBJ2-1	TRBD1	CASQTGTVYNEQFF	TGCGCCAGTCAAACCGGGACAGTCTACAATGAGCAGTTCTTC
NA	TRBV4-3	TRBJ2-3	TRBD2	CASSQFYSGGAPSTDTQYF	TGCGCCAGCAGCCAATTCTATAGCGGGGGGGCGCCTAGCACAGATACGCAGTATTTT
NA	TRBV10-3	TRBJ1-2	TRBD1	CAILGSTGVGYTF	TGTGCCATCCTGGGCTCTACAGGGGTCGGCTACACCTTC
few	TRBV10-3	TRBJ2-3	TRBD2	CAIRTGLASGSTDTQYF	TGTGCCATCAGAACGGGACTAGCGTCGGGTAGCACAGATACGCAGTATTTT
NA	TRBV9	TRBJ2-1	TRBD2	CASSVSGAGAAKDEQFF	TGTGCCAGCAGCGTAAGCGGAGCGGGGGCTGCGAAGGATGAGCAGTTCTTC
few	TRBV5-6	TRBJ1-4	NA	CASNRVAEKLFF	TGTGCCAGCAACAGGGTAGCGGAAAAACTGTTTTTT
NA	TRBV10-2	TRBJ2-3	TRBD1	CASTAGQGITDTQYF	TGCGCCAGCACCGCGGGACAGGGGATCACAGATACGCAGTATTTT
NA	TRBV7-9	TRBJ1-1	NA	CASSPDREAFF	TGTGCCAGCAGCCCCGACAGGGAAGCTTTCTTT
NA	TRBV6-5	TRBJ1-5	NA	CASSYRQVRNQPQHF	TGTGCCAGCAGTTACCGACAGGTCCGCAATCAGCCCCAGCATTTT
NA	TRBV18	TRBJ2-7	TRBD1	CASTRDRDAGEQYF	TGTGCCAGCACCCGGGACAGGGACGCGGGCGAGCAGTACTTC
NA	TRBV15	TRBJ1-5	NA	CATSRDRAGANQPQHF	TGTGCCACCAGCAGAGATAGGGCAGGGGCCAATCAGCCCCAGCATTTT
NA	TRBV12-5	TRBJ1-1	TRBD1	CASGSPRDRGVGTEAFF	TGTGCTAGTGGTTCCCCCCGGGACAGGGGGGTTGGCACTGAAGCTTTCTTT
NA	TRBV19	TRBJ2-1	NA	CASSIEAGAGEQFF	TGTGCCAGTAGTATAGAGGCGGGGGCAGGTGAGCAGTTCTTC
NA	TRBV6-4	TRBJ2-1	TRBD2	CASSDSGGGNEQFF	TGTGCCAGCAGTGACTCCGGCGGGGGCAATGAGCAGTTCTTC